These 9 T cell receptor beta chains were sequenced from one sample in a study of CD8 T cells in ankylosing spondylitis. TCRdb re-called the 5' RACE reads with MiXCR, one entry per CDR3 protein. The repertoire consists of 150,000 to 200,000 distinct CDR3 sequences, with over 10% occurring once and the leading ten covering 9.5% to 11%. The sequenced sample was blood, either unsorted or a sorted T cell fraction (not recorded which). The receptors were gathered from a female donor with ankylosing spondylitis or in good health (not recorded which).

As for this clonotype: A junction end diverges from the germline sequence, so it may reflect a read error. This chain links TRBV3-1 with TRBJ2-1, with D uncertain. This CDR3 contains 13 residues. Germline V CDR1 and CDR2: LGHDT, YNNKEL (reference sequence). This CDR3 reads CASSQKSSNEQFF. Here the CDR3 DNA reads TGTGCCAGCAGCCAGAAATCCTCCAATGAGCAGTTCTTC.

This clonotype was recorded many times. CDR3 bases: TGTGCCAGCAGCTTAATGGGATCGAACACTGAAGCTTTCTTT. It codes for CASSLMGSNTEAFF. The chain links TRBV7-2 to TRBJ1-1; D not certain. The CDR3 loop spans 14 amino acids. With 2 bases removed from V and 1 base from J, the gap between germline ends came to 8 bases. Germline V CDR1 and CDR2: SGHTA, FQGNSA.

The sample holds many counts of this clonotype. This chain uses TRBV29-1 with TRBJ1-1, with TRBD1 matching 7 bases. Germline values: CDR1 SQVTM, CDR2 ANQGSEA. The J segment lost 0 bases and the V segment lost 7 bases, leaving 5 bases of the junction unmatched. The CDR3 is 13 residues long. In DNA form, the CDR3 reads TGCAGCGCGGACAGGCCCCTGAACACTGAAGCTTTCTTT. This sequence encodes CSADRPLNTEAFF.

This clonotype has a count of ten or more. The chain has TRBV7-2 and TRBJ1-4; 8 nucleotides line up with TRBD1. The V segment lost 4 bases and the J segment 8 bases; nucleotides outside the gene matches: 15. Looked up from germline, CDR1 is SGHTA and CDR2 is FQGNSA. CDR3 size: 17 residues. As DNA, the CDR3 is TGTGCCAGCAGCTCTCGGACAGGGCCCTTCGCTGGGGAAAAACTGTTTTTT. This sequence encodes CASSSRTGPFAGEKLFF. Full variable domain (remainder filled in from reference TRBV7-2 and TRBJ1-4): GAGVSQSPSNKVTEKGKDVELRCDPISGHTALYWYRQSLGQGLEFLIYFQGNSAPDKSGLPSDRFSAERTGGSVSTLTIQRTQQEDSAVYLCASSSRTGPFAGEKLFFGSGTQLSVL.

This clonotype was counted once. This chain joins TRBV25-1 and TRBJ1-1, with D possibly being TRBD1 (6 bases). The V end was cut by 7 bases, the J end by 5 bases, with 29 bases between. This CDR3 spans 18 amino acids. Germline values: CDR1 MGHDK, CDR2 SYGVNS. The CDR3, as DNA: TGTGCCAGCAACCCGGACAGCCATGAAACCCCTAGAGGAACTGAAGCTTTCTTT. Translation gives CASNPDSHETPRGTEAFF. The full variable domain, with the rest looked up from reference TRBV25-1 and TRBJ1-1, is EADIYQTPRYLVIGTGKKITLECSQTMGHDKMYWYQQDPGMELHLIHYSYGVNSTEKGDLSSESTVSRIRTEHFPLTLESARPSHTSQYLCASNPDSHETPRGTEAFFGQGTRLTVV.

This clonotype was seen a handful of times. V gene TRBV5-1 combines with J gene TRBJ1-4; TRBD1 matches at 9 bases. The V segment lost 4 bases and the J segment 6 bases; nucleotides outside the gene matches: 7. The CDR3 has 15 amino acids. CDR1 is SGHRS and CDR2 is YFSETQ in the germline V gene. This CDR3 reads CASSPRTGVDEKLFF. The CDR3 DNA reads TGCGCCAGCAGCCCAAGGACAGGGGTCGATGAAAAACTGTTTTTT.

This clonotype has just a few counts. The chain links TRBV5-1 to TRBJ2-3; 11 bases match TRBD1. Germline values: CDR1 SGHRS, CDR2 YFSETQ. V lost 0 bases to trimming and J lost 4 bases; unmatched junction nucleotides: 4. The CDR3 spans 16 residues. CDR3 region: CASSLGGQGEADTQYF. The CDR3 DNA reads TGCGCCAGCAGCTTGGGGGGACAGGGGGAGGCAGATACGCAGTATTTT.

The V gene is TRBV4-3, the J gene TRBJ2-7, with a tentative D call TRBD1 (6 bases). Between the trimmed V and J ends, which lost 0 bases and 5 bases, there was a span of 14 bases. This CDR3 comprises 15 residues. Germline lookup yields CDR1 LGHNA and CDR2 YSLEER. The CDR3 loop reads CASSQDSRGRNEQYF. CDR3 bases: TGCGCCAGCAGCCAAGATTCCAGGGGCCGGAACGAGCAGTACTTC.

This clonotype was seen ten or more times. This chain connects TRBV5-5 to TRBJ2-7, with 10 bases fitting TRBD1. The CDR3 has 15 residues. CDR1 SGHKS and CDR2 YYEKEE come from the germline V gene (reference sequence). With 2 bases clipped from V and 3 bases from J, the junction kept 5 bases outside the gene matches. Here the CDR3 DNA reads TGTGCCAGCAGCTTAACCGGGACAGGGGTCTACGAGCAGTACTTC. Amino acid sequence: CASSLTGTGVYEQYF.